These T cell receptor beta chains were read from a single sample in a study of PD-1 blockade in mismatch repair-deficient tumors. Clones were sequenced by immunoSEQ multiplex PCR, and TCRdb holds only the in-frame ones, with some missing. This sample has more than 12,000 clones; approximately 80% occur once, and the top ten carry 20% to 25%. For these receptors, no antigen is known. The sample in question was cells cultured in vitro, obtained from a patient treated with pembrolizumab. The receptors come from an adult with mismatch repair-deficient cancer. Each CDR3 is given without its conserved first and last residue.

v_call,j_call,cdr3_aa
TRBV5-1,TRBJ2-6,ASRLDGSGANVLT
TRBV19,TRBJ2-3,ASSFRDSSTDTQY
TRBV28,TRBJ1-1,ASSLRGQVNTEAF
TRBV6-5,TRBJ2-1,ASTILAGVSEQF
TRBV5-1,TRBJ2-5,ASSGGTGGYQETQY
TRBV18,TRBJ2-1,ASSPRGALGNEQF
TRBV10-1,TRBJ2-1,ASSESSGYNEQF
TRBV7-3,TRBJ2-2,ASSLNGGDTGELF
TRBV18,TRBJ1-1,ASSPLSMDISEAF
TRBV7-2,TRBJ2-7,ASSLESGRTYEQY
TRBV28,TRBJ2-6,ASSSQIAPGANVLT
TRBV5-1,TRBJ1-4,ASRNGQGINEKLF
TRBV21-1,TRBJ2-3,ASSFQIRPRDHTDTQY
TRBV27,TRBJ1-4,ASSWRRAATNEKLF
TRBV10-1,TRBJ2-5,AELTSGTREY
TRBV14,TRBJ2-7,ASSQALAGVFYEQY
TRBV27,TRBJ2-1,ASSLGQSYNEQF
TRBV6-1,TRBJ2-7,ASSEQGGQDEQY
TRBV28,TRBJ2-3,ASTRFSTDTQY
TRBV9,TRBJ2-7,ASSVGLAGNEQY
TRBV5-4,TRBJ2-2,ASSLARGSTGELF
TRBV6-1,TRBJ1-1,ASSALRGGTEAF
TRBV6-6,TRBJ2-7,ASIRGTGGYEQY
TRBV28,TRBJ2-7,ASSFRDNYEQY
TRBV11-2,TRBJ2-4,ASSDPRESKNIQY
TRBV9,TRBJ1-3,ASSNGVGNTIY
TRBV28,TRBJ2-1,ASSPFYDEQF
TRBV7-3,TRBJ2-5,ASSSGLAGGIQETQY
TRBV6-6,TRBJ1-1,ASSTSEGRNTEAF
TRBV2,TRBJ2-7,ASSEGAGGPGEQY
TRBV7-8,TRBJ1-5,ASSFTGGNQPQH
TRBV27,TRBJ2-1,ASSLNPRGLGNYNEQF
TRBV29-1,TRBJ2-1,SVERVDYNEQF
TRBV5-6,TRBJ2-3,ASSLLAGGGTDTQY
TRBV6-1,TRBJ1-1,ASTWTVNTEAF
TRBV9,TRBJ2-1,ASSAPRKGQGYNEQF